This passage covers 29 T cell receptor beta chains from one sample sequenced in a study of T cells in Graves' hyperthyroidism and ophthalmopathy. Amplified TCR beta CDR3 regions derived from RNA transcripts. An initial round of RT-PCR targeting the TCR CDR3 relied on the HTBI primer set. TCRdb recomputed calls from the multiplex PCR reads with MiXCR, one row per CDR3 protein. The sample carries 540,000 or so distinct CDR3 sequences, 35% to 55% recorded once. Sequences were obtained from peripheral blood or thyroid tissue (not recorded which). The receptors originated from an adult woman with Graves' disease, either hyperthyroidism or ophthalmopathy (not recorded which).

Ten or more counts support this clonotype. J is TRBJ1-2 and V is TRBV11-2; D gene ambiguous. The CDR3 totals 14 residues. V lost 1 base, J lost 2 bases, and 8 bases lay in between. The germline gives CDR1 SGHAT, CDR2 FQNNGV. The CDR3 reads CASSLVSGNYGYTF. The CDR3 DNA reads TGTGCCAGCAGCTTAGTGTCAGGAAACTATGGCTACACCTTC.

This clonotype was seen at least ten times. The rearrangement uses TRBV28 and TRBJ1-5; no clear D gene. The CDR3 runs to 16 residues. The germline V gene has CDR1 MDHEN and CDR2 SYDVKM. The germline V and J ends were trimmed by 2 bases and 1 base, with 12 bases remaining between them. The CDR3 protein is CASSLGYSTSNQPQHF. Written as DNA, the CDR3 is TGTGCCAGCAGTTTAGGATACAGCACCAGCAATCAGCCCCAGCATTTT.

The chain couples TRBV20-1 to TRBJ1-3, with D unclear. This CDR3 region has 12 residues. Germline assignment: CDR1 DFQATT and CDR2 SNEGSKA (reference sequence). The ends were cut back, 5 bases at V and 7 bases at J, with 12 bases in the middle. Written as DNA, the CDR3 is TGCAGTGCTGCCGATCCGGGGAACACCATATATTTT. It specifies CSAADPGNTIYF.

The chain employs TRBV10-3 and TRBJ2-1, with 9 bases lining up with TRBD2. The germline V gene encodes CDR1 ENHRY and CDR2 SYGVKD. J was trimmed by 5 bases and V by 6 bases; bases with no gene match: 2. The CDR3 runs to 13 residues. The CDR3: CAIRASGDNEQFF. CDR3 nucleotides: TGTGCCATCAGGGCTAGCGGGGACAATGAGCAGTTCTTC.

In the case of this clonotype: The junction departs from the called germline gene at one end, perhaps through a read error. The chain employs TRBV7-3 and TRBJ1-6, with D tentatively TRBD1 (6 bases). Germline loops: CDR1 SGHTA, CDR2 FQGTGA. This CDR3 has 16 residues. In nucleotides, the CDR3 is TGTGCCAGCAGCTTGGACCCAACAGGGATCAGTTCACCCCTCCAATTT. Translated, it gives CASSLDPTGISSPLQF.

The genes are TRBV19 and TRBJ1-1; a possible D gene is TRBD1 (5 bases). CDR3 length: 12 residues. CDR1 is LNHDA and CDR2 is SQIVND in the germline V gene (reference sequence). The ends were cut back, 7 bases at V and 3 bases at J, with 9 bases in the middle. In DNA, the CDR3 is TGTGCCAGTATCTCCAGGGACACTGAAGCTTTCTTT. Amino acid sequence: CASISRDTEAFF. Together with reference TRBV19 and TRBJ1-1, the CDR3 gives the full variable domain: DGGITQSPKYLFRKEGQNVTLSCEQNLNHDAMYWYRQDPGQGLRLIYYSQIVNDFQKGDIAEGYSVSREKKESFPLTVTSAQKNPTAFYLCASISRDTEAFFGQGTRLTVV.

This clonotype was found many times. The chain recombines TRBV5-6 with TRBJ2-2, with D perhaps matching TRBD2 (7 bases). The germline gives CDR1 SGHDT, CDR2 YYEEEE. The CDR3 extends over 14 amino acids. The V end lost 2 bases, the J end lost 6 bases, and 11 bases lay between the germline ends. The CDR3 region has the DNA TGTGCCAGCAGCTTCGGGGGGCTGGCCGGGGAGCTGTTTTTT. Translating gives CASSFGGLAGELFF.

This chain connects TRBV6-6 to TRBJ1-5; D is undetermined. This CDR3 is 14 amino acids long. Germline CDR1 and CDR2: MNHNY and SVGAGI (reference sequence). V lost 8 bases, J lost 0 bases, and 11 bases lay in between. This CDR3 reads CASSGSYSNQPQHF. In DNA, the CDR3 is TGTGCCAGCTCGGGGTCCTATAGCAATCAGCCCCAGCATTTT.

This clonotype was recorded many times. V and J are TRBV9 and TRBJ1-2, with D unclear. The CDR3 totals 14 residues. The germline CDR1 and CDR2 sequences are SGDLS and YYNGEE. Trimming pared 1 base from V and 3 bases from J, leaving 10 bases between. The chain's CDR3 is CASSVTHSDYGYTF. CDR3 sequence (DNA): TGTGCCAGCAGCGTAACACATTCCGACTATGGCTACACCTTC.

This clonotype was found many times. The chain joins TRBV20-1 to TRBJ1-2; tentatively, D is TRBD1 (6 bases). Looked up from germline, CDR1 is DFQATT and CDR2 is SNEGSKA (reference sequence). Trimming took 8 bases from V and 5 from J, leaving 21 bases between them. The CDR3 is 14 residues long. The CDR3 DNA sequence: TGCAGTTACCTGGGGGGGCTCAGATGGTATGGCTACACCTTC. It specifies CSYLGGLRWYGYTF.

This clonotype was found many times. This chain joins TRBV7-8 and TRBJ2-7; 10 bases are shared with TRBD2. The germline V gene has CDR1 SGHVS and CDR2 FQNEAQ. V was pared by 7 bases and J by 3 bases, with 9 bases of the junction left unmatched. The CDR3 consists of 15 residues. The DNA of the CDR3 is TGTGCCAGCAACGATAGGCTAGCGGGAGACTACGAGCAGTACTTC. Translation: CASNDRLAGDYEQYF.

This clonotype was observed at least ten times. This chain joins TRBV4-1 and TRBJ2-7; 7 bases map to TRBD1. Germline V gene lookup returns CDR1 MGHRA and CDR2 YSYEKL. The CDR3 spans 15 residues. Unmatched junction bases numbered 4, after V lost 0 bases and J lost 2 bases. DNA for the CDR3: TGCGCCAGCAGCCAAGATATCAGGGGGACCTACGAGCAGTACTTC. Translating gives CASSQDIRGTYEQYF.

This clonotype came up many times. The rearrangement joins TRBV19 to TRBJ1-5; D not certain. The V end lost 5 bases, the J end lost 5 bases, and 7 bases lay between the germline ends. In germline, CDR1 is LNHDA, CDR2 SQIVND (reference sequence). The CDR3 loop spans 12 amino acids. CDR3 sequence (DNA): TGTGCCAGTAGTTTTACCCATCAGCCCCAGCATTTT. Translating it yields CASSFTHQPQHF.

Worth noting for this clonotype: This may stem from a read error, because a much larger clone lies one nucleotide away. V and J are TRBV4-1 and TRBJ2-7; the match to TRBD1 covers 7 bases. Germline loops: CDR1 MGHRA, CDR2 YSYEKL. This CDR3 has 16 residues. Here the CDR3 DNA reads TGCGCCAGCAGCCAAGAACAGGGGCCGAGCTCCTACGGGCAGTACTTC. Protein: CASSQEQGPSSYGQYF.

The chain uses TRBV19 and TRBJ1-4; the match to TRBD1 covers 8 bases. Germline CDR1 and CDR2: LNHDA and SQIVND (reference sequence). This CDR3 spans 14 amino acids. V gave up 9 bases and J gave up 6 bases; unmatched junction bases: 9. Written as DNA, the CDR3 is TGTGCCAGCGAAAGGGACAGGACGGATGAAAAACTGTTTTTT. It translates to CASERDRTDEKLFF. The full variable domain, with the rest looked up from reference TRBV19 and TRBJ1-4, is DGGITQSPKYLFRKEGQNVTLSCEQNLNHDAMYWYRQDPGQGLRLIYYSQIVNDFQKGDIAEGYSVSREKKESFPLTVTSAQKNPTAFYLCASERDRTDEKLFFGSGTQLSVL.

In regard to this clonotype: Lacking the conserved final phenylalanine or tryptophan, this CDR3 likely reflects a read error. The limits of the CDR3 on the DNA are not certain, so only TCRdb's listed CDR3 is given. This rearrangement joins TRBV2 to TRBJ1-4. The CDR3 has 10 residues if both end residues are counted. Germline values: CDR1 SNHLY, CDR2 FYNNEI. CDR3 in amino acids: CASSEGEDLY.

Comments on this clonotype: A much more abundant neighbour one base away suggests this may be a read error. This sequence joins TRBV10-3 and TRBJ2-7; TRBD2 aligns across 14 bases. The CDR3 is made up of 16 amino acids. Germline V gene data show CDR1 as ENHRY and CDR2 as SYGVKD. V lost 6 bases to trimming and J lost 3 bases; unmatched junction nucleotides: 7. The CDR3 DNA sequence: TGTGCCATCAGGCGCGGACTAGCGGGAGGAAACTACGAGCAGTACTTC. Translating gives CAIRRGLAGGNYEQYF.

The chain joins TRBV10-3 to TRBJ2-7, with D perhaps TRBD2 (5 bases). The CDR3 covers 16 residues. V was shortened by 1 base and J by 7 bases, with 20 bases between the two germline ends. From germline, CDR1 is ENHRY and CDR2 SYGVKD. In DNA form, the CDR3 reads TGTGCCATCAGTGAGTTGAGCGGACCGAACACCGGGGAGCAGTACTTC. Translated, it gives CAISELSGPNTGEQYF.

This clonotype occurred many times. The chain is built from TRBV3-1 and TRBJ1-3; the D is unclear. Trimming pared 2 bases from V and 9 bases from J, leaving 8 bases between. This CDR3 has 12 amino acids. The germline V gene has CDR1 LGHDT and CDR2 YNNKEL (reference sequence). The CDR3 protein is CASSQMASTIYF. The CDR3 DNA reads TGTGCCAGCAGCCAAATGGCTAGCACCATATATTTT.

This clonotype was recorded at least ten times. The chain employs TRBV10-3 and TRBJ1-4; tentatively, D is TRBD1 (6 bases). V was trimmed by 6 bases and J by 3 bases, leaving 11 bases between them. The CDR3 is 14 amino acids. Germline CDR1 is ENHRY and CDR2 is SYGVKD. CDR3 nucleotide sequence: TGTGCCATCAGCAAAACAGGGTCTAATGAAAAACTGTTTTTT. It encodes CAISKTGSNEKLFF.

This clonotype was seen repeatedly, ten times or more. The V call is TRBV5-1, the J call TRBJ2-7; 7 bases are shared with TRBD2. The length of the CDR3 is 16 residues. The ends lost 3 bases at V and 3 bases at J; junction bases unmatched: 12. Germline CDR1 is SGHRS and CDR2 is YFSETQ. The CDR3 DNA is TGCGCCAGCAGCTCGGGACTCGTAGGGGAGGGCTACGAGCAGTACTTC. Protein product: CASSSGLVGEGYEQYF.

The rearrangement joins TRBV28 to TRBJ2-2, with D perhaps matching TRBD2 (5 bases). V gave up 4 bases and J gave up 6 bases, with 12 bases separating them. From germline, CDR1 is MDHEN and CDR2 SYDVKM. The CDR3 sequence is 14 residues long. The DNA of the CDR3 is TGTGCCAGCAGTTCGTCAACAGCGGCCGGGGAGCTGTTTTTT. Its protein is CASSSSTAAGELFF.

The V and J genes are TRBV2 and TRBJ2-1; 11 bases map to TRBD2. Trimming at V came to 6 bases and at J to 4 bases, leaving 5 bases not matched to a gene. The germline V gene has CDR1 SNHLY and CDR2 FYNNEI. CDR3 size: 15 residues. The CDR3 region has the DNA TGTGCCAGCAGCTCCGGACTAGCGGGTTACAATGAGCAGTTCTTC. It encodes CASSSGLAGYNEQFF.

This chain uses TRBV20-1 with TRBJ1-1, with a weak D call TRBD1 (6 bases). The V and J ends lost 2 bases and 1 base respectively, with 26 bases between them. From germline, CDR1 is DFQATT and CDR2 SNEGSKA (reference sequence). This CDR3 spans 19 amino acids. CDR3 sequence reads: CSARPTGLRGTFRNTEAFF. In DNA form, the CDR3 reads TGCAGTGCTAGACCTACAGGGCTCCGAGGGACTTTTCGGAACACTGAAGCTTTCTTT.

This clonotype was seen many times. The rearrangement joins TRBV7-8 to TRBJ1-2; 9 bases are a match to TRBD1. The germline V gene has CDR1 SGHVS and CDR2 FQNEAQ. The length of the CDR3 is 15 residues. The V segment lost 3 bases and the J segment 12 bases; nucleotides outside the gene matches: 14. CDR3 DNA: TGTGCCAGCAGCTTGTCCGGGACAGGGATCCTTGGAAACACCTTC. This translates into CASSLSGTGILGNTF.

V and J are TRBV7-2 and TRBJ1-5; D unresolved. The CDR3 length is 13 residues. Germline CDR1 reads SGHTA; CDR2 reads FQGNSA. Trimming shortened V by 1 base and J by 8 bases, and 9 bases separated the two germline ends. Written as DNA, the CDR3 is TGTGCCAGCAGCTTAGGGTCTGACAAGCCCCAGCATTTT. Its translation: CASSLGSDKPQHF.

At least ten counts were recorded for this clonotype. CDR3 amino acids: CASSSIQGPYGTQYF. The CDR3 DNA reads TGTGCCAGCAGCTCCATCCAAGGGCCGTATGGAACCCAGTACTTC. The chain combines TRBV11-2 with TRBJ2-5; no definite D call. V was clipped by 4 bases and J by 8 bases, with 20 bases between them. CDR1 is SGHAT, CDR2 FQNNGV, per germline. This CDR3 is 15 amino acids long.

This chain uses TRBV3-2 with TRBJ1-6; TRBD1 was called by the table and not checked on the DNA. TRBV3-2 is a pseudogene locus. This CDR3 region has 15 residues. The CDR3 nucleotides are TGTGCCAGCAGCCCTGGGGGTCGGGTAGTTTCACCCCTCCACTTT. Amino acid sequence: CASSPGGRVVSPLHF.

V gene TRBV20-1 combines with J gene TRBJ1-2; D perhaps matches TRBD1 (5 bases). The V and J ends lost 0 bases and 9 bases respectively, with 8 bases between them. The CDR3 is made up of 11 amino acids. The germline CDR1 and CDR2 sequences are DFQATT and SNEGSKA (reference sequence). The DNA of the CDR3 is TGCAGTGCTAGAGAGACAGAGAGCTACACCTTC. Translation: CSARETESYTF.